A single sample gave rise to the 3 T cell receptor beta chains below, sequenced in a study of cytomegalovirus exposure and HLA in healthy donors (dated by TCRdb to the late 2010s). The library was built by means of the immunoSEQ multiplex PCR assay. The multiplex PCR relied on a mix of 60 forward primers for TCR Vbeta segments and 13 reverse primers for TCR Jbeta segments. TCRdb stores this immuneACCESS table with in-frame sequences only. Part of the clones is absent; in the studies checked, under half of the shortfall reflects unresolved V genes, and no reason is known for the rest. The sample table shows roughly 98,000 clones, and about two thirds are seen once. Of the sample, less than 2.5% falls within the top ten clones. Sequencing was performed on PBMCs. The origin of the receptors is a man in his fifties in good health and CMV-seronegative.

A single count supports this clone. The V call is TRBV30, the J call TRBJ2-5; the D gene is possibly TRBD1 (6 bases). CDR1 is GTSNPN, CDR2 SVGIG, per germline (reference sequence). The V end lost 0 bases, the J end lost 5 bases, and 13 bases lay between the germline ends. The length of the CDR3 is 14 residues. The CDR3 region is CAWSVKGVRETQYF. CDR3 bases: TGTGCCTGGAGTGTAAAGGGGGTTCGGGAGACCCAGTACTTC.

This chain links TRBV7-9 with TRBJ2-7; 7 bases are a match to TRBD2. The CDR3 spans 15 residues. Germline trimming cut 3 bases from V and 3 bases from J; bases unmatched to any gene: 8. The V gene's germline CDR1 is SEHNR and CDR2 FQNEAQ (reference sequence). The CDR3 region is CASSFWGGTDYEQYF. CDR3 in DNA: TGTGCCAGCAGCTTTTGGGGAGGGACTGACTACGAGCAGTACTTC. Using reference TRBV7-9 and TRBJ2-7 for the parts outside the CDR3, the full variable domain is DTGVSQNPRHKITKRGQNVTFRCDPISEHNRLYWYRQTLGQGPEFLTYFQNEAQLEKSRLLSDRFSAERPKGSFSTLEIQRTEQGDSAMYLCASSFWGGTDYEQYFGPGTRLTVT.

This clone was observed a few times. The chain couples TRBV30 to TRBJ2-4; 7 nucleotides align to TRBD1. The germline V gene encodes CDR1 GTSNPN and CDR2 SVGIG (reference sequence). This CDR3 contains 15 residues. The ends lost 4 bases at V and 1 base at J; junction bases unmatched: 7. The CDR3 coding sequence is TGTGCCTGGAACCGACAGGGATGGGCCAAAAACATTCAGTACTTC. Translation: CAWNRQGWAKNIQYF.